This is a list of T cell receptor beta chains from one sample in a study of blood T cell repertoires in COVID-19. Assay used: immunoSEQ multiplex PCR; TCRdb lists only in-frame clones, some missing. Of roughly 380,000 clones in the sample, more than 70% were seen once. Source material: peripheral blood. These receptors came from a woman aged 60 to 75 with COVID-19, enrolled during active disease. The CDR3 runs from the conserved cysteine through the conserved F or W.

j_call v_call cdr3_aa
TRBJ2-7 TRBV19 CASSRSARDRGVYEQYF
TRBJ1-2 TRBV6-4 CASSKQEIHGYTF
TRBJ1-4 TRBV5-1 CASSLGTGAEKLFF
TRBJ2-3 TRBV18 CASSITGDTQYF
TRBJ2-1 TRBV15 CATSREGTSGGAYEQFF
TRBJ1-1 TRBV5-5 CASTLQRTGANTEAFF
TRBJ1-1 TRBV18 CASSPPTGGNTEAFF
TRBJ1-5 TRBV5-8 CASATGFQPQHF
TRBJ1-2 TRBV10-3 CAIREGNRPFNYGYTF
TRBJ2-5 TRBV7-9 CASSYTGLAGRETQYF
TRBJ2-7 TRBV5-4 CASSPWRRAHEQYF
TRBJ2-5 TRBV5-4 CASSSPRAGDRETQYF
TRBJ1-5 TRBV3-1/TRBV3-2 CASSFIRNQPQHF
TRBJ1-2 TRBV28 CASSLGRGNYGYTF
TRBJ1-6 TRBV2 CASTPRQGNSPLHF
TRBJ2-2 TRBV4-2 CASSQDVASSNTGELFF
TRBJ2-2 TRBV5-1 CASSWGTVNTGELFF
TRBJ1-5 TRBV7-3 CASSLKAGLDQPQHF
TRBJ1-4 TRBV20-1 CSASYGTANEKLFF
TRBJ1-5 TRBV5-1 CASSLTTEQPQHF
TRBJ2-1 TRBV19 CASSLLPPQASYNEQFF
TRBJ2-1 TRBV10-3 CAISEQGDYNEQFF
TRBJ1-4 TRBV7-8 CASSFGGRHEKLFF
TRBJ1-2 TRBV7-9 CASSSTGYYGYTF
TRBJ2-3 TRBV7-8 CASIRSRTGTSSTDTQYF
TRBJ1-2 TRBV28 CASSSTGGYTF
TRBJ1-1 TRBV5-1 CASSRQTMNTEAFF
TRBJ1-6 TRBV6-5 CASSYSRTGATPLHF
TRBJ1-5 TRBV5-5 CASSLGTGGSQPQHF
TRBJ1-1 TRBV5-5 CASSFVQGTEAFF
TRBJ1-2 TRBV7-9 CASSLAGGSYGYTF
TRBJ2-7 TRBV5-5 CASSFRTAAYEQYF
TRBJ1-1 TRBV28 CASSHRTGGDPEAFF
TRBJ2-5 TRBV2 CASSPPMTSGIGTQYF
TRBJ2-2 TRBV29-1 CSVGAGGSTGELFF
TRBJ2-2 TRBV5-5 CASSLVQGFGELFF
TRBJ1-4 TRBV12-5 CASGLQGIEKLFF
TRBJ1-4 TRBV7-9 CASSLTQGTNEKLFF
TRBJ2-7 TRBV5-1 CASSLETRRTYEQYF
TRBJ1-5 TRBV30 CAWSSDGISNQPQHF
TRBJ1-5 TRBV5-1 CASSLTGGRENQPQHF